What follows are 29 T cell receptor beta chains derived from one specimen sequenced in a study of shared clonotypes between healthy human individuals. Some clones are missing from TCRdb's copy, which holds only in-frame ones; the method was immunoSEQ multiplex PCR. Here the sample spans a few million clones, roughly 95% being singletons. The sample consisted of naive CD4+ T cells sorted from blood. Sample subset: CD45RA+ positively selected. Every receptor here comes from a man between 18 and 35 years old in good health.

The rearrangement links TRBV10-3 to TRBJ2-7, with D possibly being TRBD2 (6 bases). The germline V gene encodes CDR1 ENHRY and CDR2 SYGVKD. V dropped 4 bases and J dropped 9 bases, with 19 bases sitting between them. This CDR3 has 14 residues. The CDR3 loop is CAISGSKEGLGQYF. The CDR3 nucleotides read TGTGCCATCAGTGGGTCGAAGGAGGGGCTCGGGCAGTACTTC.

The V and J genes are TRBV6-6 and TRBJ2-2; no clear D gene. V was pared by 5 bases and J by 1 base, with 8 bases between. In germline, CDR1 is MNHNY, CDR2 SVGAGI (reference sequence). This CDR3 spans 14 amino acids. DNA of the CDR3: TGTGCCAGCAGTAGACTCGTGAACACCGGGGAGCTGTTTTTT. It yields the protein CASSRLVNTGELFF.

The chain links TRBV10-3 to TRBJ2-7; the D gene is possibly TRBD2 (5 bases). CDR3 length equals 13 residues. Germline assignment: CDR1 ENHRY and CDR2 SYGVKD. The V and J ends lost 5 bases and 3 bases respectively, with 11 bases between them. Written as DNA, the CDR3 is TGTGCCATCAGTCCCGGGGTTAACTACGAGCAGTACTTC. Its translation: CAISPGVNYEQYF.

V and J are TRBV11-2 and TRBJ1-2, with D unresolved. CDR1 is SGHAT and CDR2 is FQNNGV in the germline V gene. The CDR3 covers 12 residues. V dropped 4 bases and J dropped 4 bases, with 7 bases sitting between them. The CDR3 DNA reads TGTGCCAGCAGCTCGGGCGCCTATGGCTACACCTTC. Translated: CASSSGAYGYTF.

The chain joins TRBV6-1 to TRBJ2-7; a weak D match, TRBD1 (6 bases). Germline V gives CDR1 MNHNS, CDR2 SASEGT. CDR3 size: 15 residues. V gave up 2 bases and J gave up 5 bases, with 16 bases separating them. CDR3 sequence reads: CASSESQGLSDEQYF. CDR3 sequence (DNA): TGTGCCAGCAGTGAATCGCAGGGGTTGAGCGACGAGCAGTACTTC.

The genes are TRBV11-1 and TRBJ1-5; 10 bases are a match to TRBD1. Germline CDR1 SGHAT, CDR2 FQDESV (reference sequence). The CDR3 has 14 residues. With 5 bases clipped from V and 4 bases from J, the junction kept 2 bases outside the gene matches. Written as DNA, the CDR3 is TGTGCCAGCAGCACGGGACAGGGGAATCAGCCCCAGCATTTT. This translates into CASSTGQGNQPQHF.

The chain links TRBV25-1 to TRBJ1-6, with D tentatively TRBD1 (6 bases). Trimming cost V 3 bases and J 10 bases, with 13 bases left between them. This CDR3 spans 14 amino acids. Germline CDR1 reads MGHDK; CDR2 reads SYGVNS. CDR3 coding DNA: TGTGCCAGCAGTGACTCAAGAGACAGGTCACCCCTCCACTTT. It codes for CASSDSRDRSPLHF.

The CDR3 bases are TGTGCCAGTAGTGCTGGGGGACGGTTCGGAAAACTGTTTTTT. Protein: CASSAGGRFGKLFF. V is TRBV19 and J is TRBJ1-4, with D possibly matching TRBD1 (5 bases). Germline V gives CDR1 LNHDA, CDR2 SQIVND (reference sequence). The CDR3 loop spans 14 amino acids. V was cut by 5 bases and J by 10 bases, with 17 bases left in between.

The rearrangement links TRBV9 to TRBJ1-1; D uncertain. Germline CDR1 SGDLS, CDR2 YYNGEE. The CDR3 sequence is 14 residues long. V gave up 4 bases and J gave up 0 bases, with 10 bases separating them. CDR3 bases: TGTGCCAGCAGCCCGGTAGACTTGAACACTGAAGCTTTCTTT. Protein product: CASSPVDLNTEAFF.

V gene TRBV19 combines with J gene TRBJ2-1; D gene uncertain. The ends were cut back, 1 base at V and 7 bases at J, with 5 bases in the middle. CDR1 LNHDA and CDR2 SQIVND come from the germline V gene (reference sequence). The CDR3 loop spans 12 amino acids. In nucleotides, the CDR3 is TGTGCCAGTAGTATAGTACGGAATGAGCAGTTCTTC. Amino acid sequence: CASSIVRNEQFF.

Here the CDR3 DNA reads TGTGCCAGCAGCCCCGGTGGCGGACAGACCCGCTACGAGCAGTACTTC. Translation: CASSPGGGQTRYEQYF. The chain links TRBV7-3 to TRBJ2-7; weak D call: TRBD1 (6 bases). CDR1 is SGHTA, CDR2 FQGTGA, per germline. CDR3 length equals 16 residues. Trimming cost V 5 bases and J 3 bases, with 20 bases left between them.

V is TRBV7-6 and J is TRBJ1-6; D possibly corresponds to TRBD1 (6 bases). This CDR3 comprises 15 residues. V gave up 1 base and J gave up 5 bases, with 9 bases separating them. The germline CDR1 and CDR2 sequences are SGHVS and FNYEAQ. Here the CDR3 reads CASSLGTADNSPLHF. The CDR3, as DNA: TGTGCCAGCAGCTTAGGGACAGCAGATAATTCACCCCTCCACTTT.

This clone occurred a few times. This chain connects TRBV5-4 to TRBJ2-7; 7 nucleotides line up with TRBD1. The CDR3 is 15 residues long. CDR1 and CDR2 (germline): SGHNT, YYREEE (reference sequence). J was trimmed by 1 base and V by 2 bases; bases with no gene match: 6. CDR3 protein: CASSFDPTGSYEQYF. The CDR3 coding sequence is TGTGCCAGCAGCTTTGACCCGACAGGGTCCTACGAGCAGTACTTC.

The chain couples TRBV4-3 to TRBJ2-6; D not certain. V shed 4 bases and J shed 3 bases, with 19 bases lying between them. Germline CDR1 LGHNA, CDR2 YSLEER. The CDR3 consists of 18 residues. CDR3 DNA: TGCGCCAGCAGCCGCTATGGGTCAAACGCGTATGGGGCCAACGTCCTGACTTTC. This codes for CASSRYGSNAYGANVLTF.

The chain uses TRBV5-1 and TRBJ2-5; D is undetermined. The V gene lost 0 bases and the J gene lost 1 base, with 7 bases spanning the gap. Germline CDR1 SGHRS, CDR2 YFSETQ. The CDR3 length is 14 residues. The CDR3 DNA is TGCGCCAGCAGCTTGGGTCCTGCCCAAGAGACCCAGTACTTC. Translating gives CASSLGPAQETQYF. The entire variable domain, with the rest obtained from reference TRBV5-1 and TRBJ2-5, is as follows: KAGVTQTPRYLIKTRGQQVTLSCSPISGHRSVSWYQQTPGQGLQFLFEYFSETQRNKGNFPGRFSGRQFSNSRSEMNVSTLELGDSALYLCASSLGPAQETQYFGPGTRLLVL.

The chain couples TRBV6-1 to TRBJ1-2; no firm D call. V was trimmed by 6 bases and J by 4 bases, leaving 18 bases between them. The CDR3 extends over 15 amino acids. The germline CDR1 and CDR2 sequences are MNHNS and SASEGT. CDR3: CASSPGDWVGYGYTF. In nucleotides, the CDR3 is TGTGCCAGCAGCCCGGGCGATTGGGTGGGCTATGGCTACACCTTC.

The V gene is TRBV7-2, the J gene TRBJ2-5; no clear D. The V gene lost 1 base and the J gene lost 5 bases, with 17 bases spanning the gap. The germline V gene encodes CDR1 SGHTA and CDR2 FQGNSA. The length of the CDR3 is 16 residues. CDR3 sequence: CASSLEVQVVSETQYF. The CDR3 nucleotides read TGTGCCAGCAGCTTAGAGGTTCAGGTTGTAAGCGAGACCCAGTACTTC.

The table lists this clone with a few counts. DNA for the CDR3: TGTGCCAGCAGCTACGGGGGGGGGCTCAATCAGCCCCAGCATTTT. This sequence encodes CASSYGGGLNQPQHF. The chain recombines TRBV6-6 with TRBJ1-5, with a weak D call TRBD1 (6 bases). Germline CDR1 and CDR2: MNHNY and SVGAGI (reference sequence). V was pared by 6 bases and J by 3 bases, with 15 bases between. This CDR3 is built from 15 residues.

Note on this clone: Other DNA sequences in this specimen translate into the identical CDR3. The V gene is TRBV19, the J gene TRBJ1-5, with D perhaps matching TRBD1 (5 bases). The CDR3 runs 15 residues. Trimming removed 0 bases at V and 2 bases at J, with 8 bases between. Looked up from germline, CDR1 is LNHDA and CDR2 is SQIVND (reference sequence). The CDR3 DNA follows: TGTGCCAGTAGTATAGAGGGGACGGGCAATCAGCCCCAGCATTTT. The encoded protein is CASSIEGTGNQPQHF.

This chain links TRBV14 with TRBJ2-2; tentatively, D is TRBD1 (5 bases). The CDR3 contains 15 residues. Germline V gene lookup returns CDR1 SGHDN and CDR2 FVKESK. V was pared by 1 base and J by 1 base, with 7 bases between. For the CDR3, the DNA is TGTGCCAGCAGCCAAGTTAGGGGGAACACCGGGGAGCTGTTTTTT. The encoded protein is CASSQVRGNTGELFF.

The CDR3 reads CASSRSPAGHFAFF. DNA of the CDR3: TGTGCCAGCAGCCGATCCCCAGCAGGCCATTTTGCTTTCTTT. The chain recombines TRBV7-2 with TRBJ1-1; D unresolved. This CDR3 region has 14 residues. V was pared by 5 bases and J by 11 bases, with 21 bases between. Germline CDR1 reads SGHTA; CDR2 reads FQGNSA. Full variable domain (outside the CDR3, taken from reference TRBV7-2 and TRBJ1-1): GAGVSQSPSNKVTEKGKDVELRCDPISGHTALYWYRQSLGQGLEFLIYFQGNSAPDKSGLPSDRFSAERTGGSVSTLTIQRTQQEDSAVYLCASSRSPAGHFAFFGQGTRLTVV.

The chain carries TRBV14 and TRBJ2-7; 11 nucleotides align to TRBD2. J gave up 6 bases and V 2 bases, and 6 bases lay outside the gene matches. The germline V gene has CDR1 SGHDN and CDR2 FVKESK. The CDR3 is 15 amino acids. The CDR3 region has the DNA TGTGCCAGCAGCCAACAGCTAGCGGGAGGAGGCGAGCAGTACTTC. It yields the protein CASSQQLAGGGEQYF.

This chain links TRBV6-5 with TRBJ2-7, with TRBD1 identical over 9 bases. The CDR3 is 16 residues long. V shed 2 bases, J shed 5 bases, and the junction held 10 bases outside the gene matches. Germline V gene sequence: CDR1 MNHEY, CDR2 SVGAGI. The CDR3 nucleotides are TGTGCCAGCAGTTACAATTCTCTGACAGGGGGAAACGAGCAGTACTTC. Amino acid sequence: CASSYNSLTGGNEQYF.

This sequence joins TRBV5-6 and TRBJ1-2, with D possibly matching TRBD1 (5 bases). There are 16 residues in the CDR3. V lost 4 bases and J lost 3, with 19 bases in between. Germline CDR1 reads SGHDT; CDR2 reads YYEEEE. Here the CDR3 DNA reads TGTGCCAGCAGCCTTGAAGTGGGCAGGGCGGACTATGGCTACACCTTC. It specifies CASSLEVGRADYGYTF.

In its sample, this clone was seen a few times. The rearrangement uses TRBV29-1 and TRBJ1-1; D gene ambiguous. This CDR3 region has 13 residues. V was shortened by 7 bases and J by 3 bases, with 15 bases between the two germline ends. CDR1 and CDR2 (germline): SQVTM, ANQGSEA. CDR3 in DNA: TGCAGCGCCTTGCGGGGATGGGACACTGAAGCTTTCTTT. It translates to CSALRGWDTEAFF.

The rearrangement uses TRBV7-8 and TRBJ1-1; no clear D. The CDR3 has 15 amino acids. Trimming shortened V by 5 bases and J by 1 base, and 14 bases separated the two germline ends. Germline CDR1 is SGHVS and CDR2 is FQNEAQ. The CDR3 bases are TGTGCCAGCAGCCCCCCCGACCGGGAGAACACTGAAGCTTTCTTT. Translation: CASSPPDRENTEAFF.

This clone was counted a single time. This chain connects TRBV5-1 to TRBJ1-4; TRBD1 might be the D (5 bases). The length of the CDR3 is 17 residues. Germline assignment: CDR1 SGHRS and CDR2 YFSETQ. V dropped 0 bases and J dropped 8 bases, with 20 bases sitting between them. The CDR3 region is CASSLAGHGGWGEKLFF. The CDR3 DNA sequence: TGCGCCAGCAGCTTGGCCGGACATGGCGGGTGGGGCGAAAAACTGTTTTTT.

The rearrangement joins TRBV30 to TRBJ1-4, with D unclear. The CDR3 extends over 13 amino acids. V lost 4 bases, J lost 8 bases, and 14 bases lay in between. Germline V gene lookup returns CDR1 GTSNPN and CDR2 SVGIG (reference sequence). CDR3 nucleotides: TGTGCCTGGAATGAGCGCCGCGGGGAAAAACTGTTTTTT. It codes for CAWNERRGEKLFF.

J is TRBJ2-3 and V is TRBV18; no clear D. Trimming stripped 3 bases from V and 2 bases from J, with 9 bases between. CDR1 is KGHSH and CDR2 is LQKENI in the germline V gene. The CDR3 extends over 14 amino acids. CDR3 amino acids: CASSPTSYTDTQYF. The CDR3 bases are TGTGCCAGCTCACCGACTTCTTACACAGATACGCAGTATTTT.